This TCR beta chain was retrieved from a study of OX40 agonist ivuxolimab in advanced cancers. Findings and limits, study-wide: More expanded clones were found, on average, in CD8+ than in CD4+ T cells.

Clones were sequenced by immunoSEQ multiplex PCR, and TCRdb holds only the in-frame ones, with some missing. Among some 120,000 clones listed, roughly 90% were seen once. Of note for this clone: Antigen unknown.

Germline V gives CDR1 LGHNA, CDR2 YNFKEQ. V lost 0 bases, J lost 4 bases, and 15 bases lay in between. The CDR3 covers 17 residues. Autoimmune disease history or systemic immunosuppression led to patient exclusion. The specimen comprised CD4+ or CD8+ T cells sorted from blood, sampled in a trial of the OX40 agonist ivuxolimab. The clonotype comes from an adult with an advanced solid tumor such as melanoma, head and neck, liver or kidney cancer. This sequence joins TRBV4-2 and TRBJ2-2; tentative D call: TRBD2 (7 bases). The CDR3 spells CASSQEGGRSGTGELFF. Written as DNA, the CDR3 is TGTGCCAGCAGCCAAGAGGGGGGGCGGAGCGGCACCGGGGAGCTGTTTTTT.